This note documents a single T cell receptor beta chain sequence. Between the trimmed V and J ends, which lost 6 bases and 0 bases, there was a span of 9 bases. The CDR3 runs to 14 residues. Germline V CDR1 and CDR2: MNHEY, SVGAGI. Seattle researchers signed up patients amid active infection and tracked them longitudinally. The data are from a study of blood T cell repertoires in COVID-19. As for the study in general: Acute-phase and convalescent COVID-19 samples originated in the United States, Italy and Spain. From T cells, B-cell-depleted T cells, or PBMCs came the material, which was cDNA or gDNA.

Original processing notes: Using reference gene primer amplification, nucleated cell counts were estimated. Assay: immunoSEQ multiplex PCR; the TCRdb copy retains only in-frame clones and omits some. V and J calls and clone size follow that table, whereas D and trimming were derived from the DNA. The data show around 75,000 clones, with about 84% seen just once and about 14% held by the top ten. The chain joins TRBV6-5 to TRBJ2-1; a weak D match, TRBD2 (5 bases). Sequences were obtained from peripheral blood. The receptor was isolated from a man between 50 and 59 years old with COVID-19, enrolled during active disease. CDR3 DNA: TGTGCCAGCAGGAGGGAGAGCTCCTACAATGAGCAGTTCTTC. Its translation is CASRRESSYNEQFF.